This TCR beta chain was found in a study of OX40 agonist ivuxolimab in advanced cancers. The overall study: In this cohort, patients received ivuxolimab, an agonistic anti-OX40 (CD134) antibody.

Study-level findings and limits: Clonal expansion was among the lowest in partial responders at 0.1-3.0 mg/kg, especially CD8+.

With regard to this clone: Its antigen remains unknown.

V was shortened by 0 bases and J by 4 bases, with 8 bases between the two germline ends. The CDR3 length is 14 residues. Looked up from germline, CDR1 is SGHRS and CDR2 is YFSETQ. Some clones are missing from TCRdb's copy, which holds only in-frame ones; the method was immunoSEQ multiplex PCR. The sample lists about 76,000 clones; nearly 85% were seen once. The source of this sequence is an adult with an advanced solid tumor such as melanoma, head and neck, liver or kidney cancer. The chain combines TRBV5-1 with TRBJ2-1; D perhaps matches TRBD1 (6 bases). Sequencing was performed on CD4+ or CD8+ T cells sorted from blood, taken in a trial of the OX40 agonist ivuxolimab. For the CDR3, the DNA is TGCGCCAGCAGCTTGGACGGACAGTACAATGAGCAGTTCTTC. It codes for CASSLDGQYNEQFF. Full variable domain (missing parts from reference TRBV5-1 and TRBJ2-1): KAGVTQTPRYLIKTRGQQVTLSCSPISGHRSVSWYQQTPGQGLQFLFEYFSETQRNKGNFPGRFSGRQFSNSRSEMNVSTLELGDSALYLCASSLDGQYNEQFFGPGTRLTVL.